This record looks at one T cell receptor (beta chain) sequence and its context. This clone's antigen is unknown. Base qualities are not at hand, and no much larger clone is one base apart. TCR cDNA was made using 5'RACE template switching, a step that added a universal primer site and unique molecular identifiers. cDNA synthesis was primed from both the TCR alpha and TCR beta constant segments. Libraries were amplified in two PCR steps, with sample barcodes and sequencing adapters added in the second step. Sequencing of libraries was performed on Illumina HiSeq 2500 (2x100 bp) or NovaSeq (2x150 bp). On the study's bioinformatics: Demultiplexing of reads and collapsing into UMI consensus sequences were performed with MIGEC, and V(D)J alignment was carried out with MiXCR. Vaccine-responding clonotypes were identified with edgeR using replicate PBMC samples, with FDR below 0.01 and a log2 fold change above 5 up to day 15 being required. CD4 or CD8 identity was assigned to each bulk clonotype according to whether the clonotype was present at higher abundance in the sequenced CD4 repertoire or the sequenced CD8 repertoire. TCRdb redid the processing of the public reads, applying fastp at Q25 and MiXCR, and retained in-frame beta chains. Each record represents a unique CDR3 protein, reported with the most common genes and DNA among its rows. TCRdb, rather than the study authors, made the V and J calls. The sample table records around 590,000 distinct CDR3 sequences; 10% to 15% of these occur just once. The top ten constitute more than 13% of the sample.

These data belong to a study of T cells after yellow fever vaccination (dated by TCRdb to between 2018 and 2021). For the wider study: Libraries from fractions with low cell numbers were prepared with the SMART-Seq v4 Ultra Low Input RNA kit. Blood was collected at multiple timepoints before and after primary and secondary immunization, and bulk PBMC replicates and cell subsets were isolated. Two healthy male donors, one aged 18 to 30 and one aged 30 to 39 years, were included in the cohort. Bulk TCR alpha and beta repertoires were sequenced longitudinally to track T-cell clones before and after primary and booster YFV17D yellow fever vaccination.

The V end gives up 6 bases and the J end 3 bases, leaving 1 base in the junction not matched to a gene. CDR1 and CDR2, looked up from the germline V gene, are SNHLY and FYNNEI. The CDR3 goes from the cysteine to the phenylalanine over 13 residues. Here the CDR3 DNA is all that survives: 39 bases in frame from base 1. This sample's treatment or condition label indicates: live attenuated yellow fever vaccine strain. At each blood-draw timepoint, two biological replicates of bulk PBMCs were obtained. PBMCs were isolated from peripheral blood using a standard Ficoll-Paque protocol. TriZol was used to extract RNA from bulk PBMCs, CD4 and CD8 fractions, and dextramer-positive and dextramer-negative fractions. Paper-wide results and their limitations: A small share of clonotypes occurred in both CD4 and CD8 compartments, likely arising from convergent recombination. Because abundant contaminating clonotypes from the bulk population could be contained in FACS-sorted repertoires, computational filtering was required. After the booster, most of the clones that had expanded following primary vaccination were detected again (96% of CD4 and around nine tenths of CD8), which suggests that memory was broadly maintained. The secondary T-cell response was weaker than the primary response but faster, peaking on day 5 instead of day 15. The study included only two donors, which limits how far the findings can be generalized.

The chain couples TRBV2 to TRBJ2-2; 7 central nucleotides agree with TRBD2. Here the sequenced sample was PBMCs, taken on the day of the yellow fever booster vaccination. The source of this sequence is a young man who received the YFV17D yellow fever vaccine. The CDR3 region has the sequence CASRSGDTGELFF. DNA sequence: TGTGCCAGCAGAAGCGGGGACACCGGGGAGCTGTTTTTT.